This paragraph reports one TCR beta chain. Its recognized antigen is unknown. No much larger clonotype is one base removed from it; base qualities were not supplied. The time point label of this sample denotes: before anti-PD-1 therapy. Genomic DNA extracted from tumor biopsies or peripheral blood was used for bulk TCRbeta sequencing, with input ranging from about 616 ng to 6,500 ng. Every patient was a poor candidate for surgical resection and had histologically proven advanced or metastatic basal or squamous cell carcinoma. The basal cell carcinoma cohort was made up of 11 patients, and bulk tumor TCR sequencing was performed for 8 of these patients. The immunoSEQ platform was used for deep TCRbeta sequencing. In the original analysis: Only productive rearrangements were exported from the immunoSEQ Analyzer for downstream analysis. Bulk TCRbeta clonotypes were assigned T cell phenotypes by matching to single-cell RNA+TCR-seq clones sharing the same TCRbeta sequence. Clone enrichment in tumor was calculated as tumor frequency divided by PBMC frequency from bulk TCR sequencing. TCRs were grouped by GLIPH into specificity groups, defined as clusters of distinct TCRs likely recognizing common antigens via shared CDR3 motifs. TCRdb provides this immuneACCESS table in a form limited to in-frame rearrangements. Some clones are lacking; in checked studies, under half of them reflect an unresolved V gene, and why the rest are absent is not known. V, J and clone size are those of that table, while D and trimming were read from the DNA. Present in this sample are fewer than 35,000 clones, roughly 78% of which were seen just once. The ten most abundant clones make up over 30% of the sample.

Trimming costs V 5 bases and J 5 bases, and their ends lie 11 bases apart. There are 13 amino acids in the CDR3, from cysteine to phenylalanine inclusive. The read is trimmed to its CDR3 DNA, 39 bases read in frame from base 1. The germline V gene specifies SGHVS as CDR1 and FNYEAQ as CDR2. These data originate in a study of T cells in tumors after PD-1 blockade (dated by TCRdb to the late 2010s). In the study overall: Prior checkpoint blockade, systemic immunosuppressant use, and recent radiotherapy or other anti-cancer therapy within 4 weeks were grounds for patient exclusion. Pembrolizumab 200 mg every 3 weeks or cemiplimab 350 mg every 2 weeks was administered to patients. A subset of patients also received ongoing daily vismodegib 150 mg during anti-PD-1 treatment. An average of 113,528 TCR templates (range roughly 22,000-290,000) and roughly 37,000 unique clonotypes was obtained for peripheral blood samples. Paired single-cell RNA and TCR sequencing was done in the study on site-matched tumors from patients with BCC or SCC, both before and after anti-PD-1 therapy. Bulk TCR sequencing was performed on around eleven peripheral blood samples from four to six patients to compare blood and tumor clonotypes. Clinical response was assessed using RECIST version 1.1.

The full study reports these points: The source of novel T cell clones was not identified, and lymphoid organs or rare unexpanded clones within the tumor or the tumor periphery could be included among the possible sources. Roughly 43% of tumor TCR clonotypes were found in blood, and some novel exhausted tumor clones appeared in pre-treatment blood, suggesting peripheral recruitment.

The V and J genes are TRBV7-6 and TRBJ2-3; TRBD1 is possibly the D segment (6 matching bases). Sequenced here: PBMCs, sampled before anti-PD-1 treatment. The receptor was isolated from a human donor with basal cell carcinoma. The nucleotide sequence reads as follows: TGTGCCAGCAGCCAACAGGGCCAAGATACGCAGTATTTT. Its protein product is CASSQQGQDTQYF.